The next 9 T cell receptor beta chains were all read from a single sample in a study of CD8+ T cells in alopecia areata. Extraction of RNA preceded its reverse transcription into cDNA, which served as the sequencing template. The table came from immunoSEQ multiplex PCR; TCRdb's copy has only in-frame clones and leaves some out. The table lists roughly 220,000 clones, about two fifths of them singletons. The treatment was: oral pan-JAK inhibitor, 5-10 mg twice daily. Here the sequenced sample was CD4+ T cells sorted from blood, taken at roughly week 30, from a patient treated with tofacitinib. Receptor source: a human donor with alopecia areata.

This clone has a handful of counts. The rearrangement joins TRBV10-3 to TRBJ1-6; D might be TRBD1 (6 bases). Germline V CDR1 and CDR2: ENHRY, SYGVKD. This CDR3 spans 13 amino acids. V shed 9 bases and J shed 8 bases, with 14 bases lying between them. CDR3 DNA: TGTGCCATTTCTCGGGGGGGCTATTCACCCCTCCACTTT. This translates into CAISRGGYSPLHF.

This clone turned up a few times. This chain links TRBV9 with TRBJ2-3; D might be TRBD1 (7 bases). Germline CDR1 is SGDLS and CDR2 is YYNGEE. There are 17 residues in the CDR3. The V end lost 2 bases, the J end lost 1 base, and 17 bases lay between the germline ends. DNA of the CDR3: TGTGCCAGCAGCGTTGACCAGGGGGGCGCGGGCACAGATACGCAGTATTTT. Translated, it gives CASSVDQGGAGTDTQYF.

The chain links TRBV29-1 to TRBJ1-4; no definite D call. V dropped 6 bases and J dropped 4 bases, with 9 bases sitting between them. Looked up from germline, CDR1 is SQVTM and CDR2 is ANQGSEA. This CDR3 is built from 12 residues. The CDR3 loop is CSVVDHNEKLFF. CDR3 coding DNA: TGCAGCGTCGTAGACCATAATGAAAAACTGTTTTTT.

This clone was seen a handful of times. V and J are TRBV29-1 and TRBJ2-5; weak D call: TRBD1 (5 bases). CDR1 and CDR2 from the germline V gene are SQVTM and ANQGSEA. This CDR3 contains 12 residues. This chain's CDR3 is CSAPMTAETQYF. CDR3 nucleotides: TGCAGTGCGCCTATGACAGCAGAGACCCAGTACTTC. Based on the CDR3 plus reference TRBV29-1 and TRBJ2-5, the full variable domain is SAVISQKPSRDICQRGTSLTIQCQVDSQVTMMFWYRQQPGQSLTLIATANQGSEATYESGFVIDKFPISRPNLTFSTLTVSNMSPEDSSIYLCSAPMTAETQYFGPGTRLLVL.

The CDR3 spells CATSREMGPSYGYTF. As DNA, the CDR3 is TGTGCCACCAGCAGGGAGATGGGACCGAGCTATGGCTACACCTTC. The chain couples TRBV15 to TRBJ1-2; the D gene is possibly TRBD1 (5 bases). Trimming removed 3 bases from V and 4 bases from J, with 15 bases in between. CDR1 and CDR2 (germline): LNHNV, YYDKDF (reference sequence). This CDR3 spans 15 amino acids.

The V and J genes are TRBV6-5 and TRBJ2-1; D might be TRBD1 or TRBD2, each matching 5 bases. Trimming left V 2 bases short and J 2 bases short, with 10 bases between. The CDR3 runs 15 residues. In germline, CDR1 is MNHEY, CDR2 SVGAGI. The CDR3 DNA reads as TGTGCCAGCAGTTACCGGGACCCGGCCTACAATGAGCAGTTCTTC. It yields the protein CASSYRDPAYNEQFF.

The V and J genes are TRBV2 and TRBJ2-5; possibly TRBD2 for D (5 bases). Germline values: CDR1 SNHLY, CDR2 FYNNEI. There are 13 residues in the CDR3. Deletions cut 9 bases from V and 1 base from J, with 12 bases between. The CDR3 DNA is TGTGCCAGTAGCGTTATGATCCAAGAGACCCAGTACTTC. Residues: CASSVMIQETQYF. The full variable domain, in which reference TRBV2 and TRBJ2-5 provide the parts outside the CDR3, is EPEVTQTPSHQVTQMGQEVILRCVPISNHLYFYWYRQILGQKVEFLVSFYNNEISEKSEIFDDQFSVERPDGSNFTLKIRSTKLEDSAMYFCASSVMIQETQYFGPGTRLLVL.

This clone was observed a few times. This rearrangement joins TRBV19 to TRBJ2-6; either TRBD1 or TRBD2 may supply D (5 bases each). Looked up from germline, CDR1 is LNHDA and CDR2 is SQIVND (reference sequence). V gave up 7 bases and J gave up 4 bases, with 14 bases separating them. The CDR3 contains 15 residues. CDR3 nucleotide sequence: TGTGCCAGTACGGACGGGGCGACGGGGGCCAACGTCCTGACTTTC. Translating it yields CASTDGATGANVLTF.

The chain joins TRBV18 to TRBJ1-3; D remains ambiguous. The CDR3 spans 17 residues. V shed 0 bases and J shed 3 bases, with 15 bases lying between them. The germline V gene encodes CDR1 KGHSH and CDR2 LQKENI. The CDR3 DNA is TGTGCCAGCTCACCACCGAGTGGAGGGATAGTTGGAAACACCATATATTTT. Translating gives CASSPPSGGIVGNTIYF.